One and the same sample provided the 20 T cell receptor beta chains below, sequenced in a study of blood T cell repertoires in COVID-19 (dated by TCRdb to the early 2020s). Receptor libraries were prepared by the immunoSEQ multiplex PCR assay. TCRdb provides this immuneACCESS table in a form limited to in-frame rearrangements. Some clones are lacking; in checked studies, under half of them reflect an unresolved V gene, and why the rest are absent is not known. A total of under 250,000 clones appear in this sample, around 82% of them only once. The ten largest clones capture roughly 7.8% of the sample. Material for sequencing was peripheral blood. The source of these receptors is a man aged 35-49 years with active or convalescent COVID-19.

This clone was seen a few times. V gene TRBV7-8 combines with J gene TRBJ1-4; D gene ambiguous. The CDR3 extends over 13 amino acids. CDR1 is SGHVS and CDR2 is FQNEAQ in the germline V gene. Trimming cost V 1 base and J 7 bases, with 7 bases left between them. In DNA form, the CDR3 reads TGTGCCAGCAGCTTAGTTTCGCGTGAAAAACTGTTTTTT. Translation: CASSLVSREKLFF.

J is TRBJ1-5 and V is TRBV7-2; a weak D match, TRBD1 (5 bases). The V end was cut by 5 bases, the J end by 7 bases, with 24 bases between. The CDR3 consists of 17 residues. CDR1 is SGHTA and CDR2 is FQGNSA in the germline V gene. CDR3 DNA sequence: TGTGCCAGCAGCCTACCCCCCACCAGGGCGAGTGACCAGCCCCAGCATTTT. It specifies CASSLPPTRASDQPQHF.

The CDR3 coding sequence is TGTGCCAGTAGTATACCGACTAGCTCCTACAATGAGCAGTTCTTC. Amino acids: CASSIPTSSYNEQFF. The V and J genes are TRBV19 and TRBJ2-1; tentatively, D is TRBD2 (6 bases). Trimming took off 2 bases at V and 0 bases at J, with 8 bases between the two ends. CDR3 length: 15 residues. Germline V gene lookup returns CDR1 LNHDA and CDR2 SQIVND (reference sequence).

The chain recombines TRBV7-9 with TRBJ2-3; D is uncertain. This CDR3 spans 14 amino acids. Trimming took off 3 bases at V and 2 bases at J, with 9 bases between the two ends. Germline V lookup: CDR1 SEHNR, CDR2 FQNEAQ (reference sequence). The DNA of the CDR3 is TGTGCCAGCAGCTTGAAAATGGCCACAGATACGCAGTATTTT. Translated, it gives CASSLKMATDTQYF.

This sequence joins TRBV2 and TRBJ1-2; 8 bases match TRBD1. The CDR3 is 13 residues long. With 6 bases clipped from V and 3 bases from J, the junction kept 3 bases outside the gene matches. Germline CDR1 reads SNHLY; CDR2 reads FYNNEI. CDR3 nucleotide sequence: TGTGCCAGCAGGATGACAGGGGACTATGGCTACACCTTC. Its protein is CASRMTGDYGYTF.

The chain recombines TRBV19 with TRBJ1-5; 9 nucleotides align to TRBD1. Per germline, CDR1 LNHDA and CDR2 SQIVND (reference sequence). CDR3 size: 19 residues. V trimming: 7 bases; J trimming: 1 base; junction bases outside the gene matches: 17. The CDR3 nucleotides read TGTGCCAGTACGCATGGGACAGGGAGTTTTTTGGGCAGCAATCAGCCCCAGCATTTT. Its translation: CASTHGTGSFLGSNQPQHF.

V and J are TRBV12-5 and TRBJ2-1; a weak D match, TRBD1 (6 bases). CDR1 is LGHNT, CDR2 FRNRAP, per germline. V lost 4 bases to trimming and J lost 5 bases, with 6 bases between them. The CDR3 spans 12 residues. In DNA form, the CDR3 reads TGTGCTAGTGGTTGGGACAACAATGAGCAGTTCTTC. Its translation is CASGWDNNEQFF.

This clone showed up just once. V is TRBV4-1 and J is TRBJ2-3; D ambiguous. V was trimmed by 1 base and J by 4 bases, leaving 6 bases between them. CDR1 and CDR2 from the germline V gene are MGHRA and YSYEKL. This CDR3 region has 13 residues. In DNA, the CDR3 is TGCGCCAGCAGCCAAGTCGTAGCAGATACGCAGTATTTT. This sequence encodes CASSQVVADTQYF.

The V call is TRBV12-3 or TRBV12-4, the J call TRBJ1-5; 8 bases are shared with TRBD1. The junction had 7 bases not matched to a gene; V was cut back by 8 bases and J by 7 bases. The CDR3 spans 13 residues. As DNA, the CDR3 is TGTGCCAGCCGAGCAGGGGGCGGGCAGCCCCAGCATTTT. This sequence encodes CASRAGGGQPQHF.

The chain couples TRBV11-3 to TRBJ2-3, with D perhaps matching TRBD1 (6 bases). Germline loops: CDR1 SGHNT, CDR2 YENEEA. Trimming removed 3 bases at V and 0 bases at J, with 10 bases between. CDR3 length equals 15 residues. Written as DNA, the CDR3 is TGTGCCAGCAGCTTGTGGACAGAAAGCACAGATACGCAGTATTTT. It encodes CASSLWTESTDTQYF.

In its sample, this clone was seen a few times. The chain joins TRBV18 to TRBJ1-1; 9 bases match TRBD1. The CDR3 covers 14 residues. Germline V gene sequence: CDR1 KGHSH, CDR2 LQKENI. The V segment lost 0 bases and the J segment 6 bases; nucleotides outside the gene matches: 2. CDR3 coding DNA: TGTGCCAGCTCACCACCACAGGGGGCGGCTGAAGCTTTCTTT. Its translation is CASSPPQGAAEAFF. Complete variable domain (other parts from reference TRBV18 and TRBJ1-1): NAGVMQNPRHLVRRRGQEARLRCSPMKGHSHVYWYRQLPEEGLKFMVYLQKENIIDESGMPKERFSAEFPKEGPSILRIQQVVRGDSAAYFCASSPPQGAAEAFFGQGTRLTVV.

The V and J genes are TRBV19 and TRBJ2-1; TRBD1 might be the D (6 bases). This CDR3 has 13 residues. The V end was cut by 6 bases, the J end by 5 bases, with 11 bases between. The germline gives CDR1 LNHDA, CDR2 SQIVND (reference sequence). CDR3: CASRSQGNNEQFF. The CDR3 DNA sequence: TGTGCCAGTAGATCTCAGGGGAACAATGAGCAGTTCTTC.

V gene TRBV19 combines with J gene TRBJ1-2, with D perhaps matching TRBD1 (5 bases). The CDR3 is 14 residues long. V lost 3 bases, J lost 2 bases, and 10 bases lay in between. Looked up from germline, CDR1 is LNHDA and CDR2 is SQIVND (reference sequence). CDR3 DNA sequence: TGTGCCAGTAGTATGTCAGGGAAAAACTATGGCTACACCTTC. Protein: CASSMSGKNYGYTF.

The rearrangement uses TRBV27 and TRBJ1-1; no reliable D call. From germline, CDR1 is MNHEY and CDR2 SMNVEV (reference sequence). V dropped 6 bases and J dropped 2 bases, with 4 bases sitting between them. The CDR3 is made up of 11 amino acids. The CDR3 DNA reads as TGTGCCAGCAGCCCAAACACTGAAGCTTTCTTT. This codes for CASSPNTEAFF.

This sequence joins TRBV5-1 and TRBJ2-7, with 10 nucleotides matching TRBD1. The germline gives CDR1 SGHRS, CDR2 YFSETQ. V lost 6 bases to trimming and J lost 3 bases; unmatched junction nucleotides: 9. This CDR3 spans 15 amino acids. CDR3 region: CASTPGQGSFYEQYF. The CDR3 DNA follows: TGCGCCAGCACTCCGGGACAGGGGTCGTTCTACGAGCAGTACTTC. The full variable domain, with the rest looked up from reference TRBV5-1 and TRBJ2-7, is KAGVTQTPRYLIKTRGQQVTLSCSPISGHRSVSWYQQTPGQGLQFLFEYFSETQRNKGNFPGRFSGRQFSNSRSEMNVSTLELGDSALYLCASTPGQGSFYEQYFGPGTRLTVT.

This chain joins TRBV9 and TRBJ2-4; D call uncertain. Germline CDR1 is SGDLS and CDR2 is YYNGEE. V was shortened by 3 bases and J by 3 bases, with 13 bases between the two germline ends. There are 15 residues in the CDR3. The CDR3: CASSGAGTVKNIQYF. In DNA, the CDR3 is TGTGCCAGCAGCGGTGCCGGCACAGTCAAAAACATTCAGTACTTC.

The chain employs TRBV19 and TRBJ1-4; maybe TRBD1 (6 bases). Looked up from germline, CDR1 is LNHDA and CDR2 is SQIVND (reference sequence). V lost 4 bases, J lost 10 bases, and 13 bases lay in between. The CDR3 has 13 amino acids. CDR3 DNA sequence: TGTGCCAGTAGTACACAGGGATCCGGAAAACTGTTTTTT. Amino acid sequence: CASSTQGSGKLFF.

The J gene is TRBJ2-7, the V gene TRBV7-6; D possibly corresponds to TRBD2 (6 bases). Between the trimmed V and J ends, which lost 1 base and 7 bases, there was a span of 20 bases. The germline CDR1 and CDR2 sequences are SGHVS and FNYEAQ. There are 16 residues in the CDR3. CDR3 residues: CASSLGEAGGTGEQYF. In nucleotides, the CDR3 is TGTGCCAGCAGCTTAGGGGAGGCAGGAGGCACGGGGGAGCAGTACTTC. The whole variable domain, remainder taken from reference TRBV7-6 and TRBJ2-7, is GAGVSQSPRYKVTKRGQDVALRCDPISGHVSLYWYRQALGQGPEFLTYFNYEAQQDKSGLPNDRFSAERPEGSISTLTIQRTEQRDSAMYRCASSLGEAGGTGEQYFGPGTRLTVT.

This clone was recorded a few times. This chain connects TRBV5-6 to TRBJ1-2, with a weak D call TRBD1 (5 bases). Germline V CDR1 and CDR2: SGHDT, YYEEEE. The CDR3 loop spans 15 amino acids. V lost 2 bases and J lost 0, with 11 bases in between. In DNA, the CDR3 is TGTGCCAGCAGCTTTTGGGGGGATTCTAACTATGGCTACACCTTC. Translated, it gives CASSFWGDSNYGYTF.

The CDR3 nucleotides read TGTGCCAGCAGCCCGAGGGGGTCTGGGGCCAACGTCCTGACTTTC. Residues: CASSPRGSGANVLTF. V gene TRBV9 combines with J gene TRBJ2-6; D perhaps matches TRBD1 (6 bases). V was pared by 4 bases and J by 1 base, with 9 bases between. Germline CDR1 and CDR2: SGDLS and YYNGEE. The CDR3 consists of 15 residues.